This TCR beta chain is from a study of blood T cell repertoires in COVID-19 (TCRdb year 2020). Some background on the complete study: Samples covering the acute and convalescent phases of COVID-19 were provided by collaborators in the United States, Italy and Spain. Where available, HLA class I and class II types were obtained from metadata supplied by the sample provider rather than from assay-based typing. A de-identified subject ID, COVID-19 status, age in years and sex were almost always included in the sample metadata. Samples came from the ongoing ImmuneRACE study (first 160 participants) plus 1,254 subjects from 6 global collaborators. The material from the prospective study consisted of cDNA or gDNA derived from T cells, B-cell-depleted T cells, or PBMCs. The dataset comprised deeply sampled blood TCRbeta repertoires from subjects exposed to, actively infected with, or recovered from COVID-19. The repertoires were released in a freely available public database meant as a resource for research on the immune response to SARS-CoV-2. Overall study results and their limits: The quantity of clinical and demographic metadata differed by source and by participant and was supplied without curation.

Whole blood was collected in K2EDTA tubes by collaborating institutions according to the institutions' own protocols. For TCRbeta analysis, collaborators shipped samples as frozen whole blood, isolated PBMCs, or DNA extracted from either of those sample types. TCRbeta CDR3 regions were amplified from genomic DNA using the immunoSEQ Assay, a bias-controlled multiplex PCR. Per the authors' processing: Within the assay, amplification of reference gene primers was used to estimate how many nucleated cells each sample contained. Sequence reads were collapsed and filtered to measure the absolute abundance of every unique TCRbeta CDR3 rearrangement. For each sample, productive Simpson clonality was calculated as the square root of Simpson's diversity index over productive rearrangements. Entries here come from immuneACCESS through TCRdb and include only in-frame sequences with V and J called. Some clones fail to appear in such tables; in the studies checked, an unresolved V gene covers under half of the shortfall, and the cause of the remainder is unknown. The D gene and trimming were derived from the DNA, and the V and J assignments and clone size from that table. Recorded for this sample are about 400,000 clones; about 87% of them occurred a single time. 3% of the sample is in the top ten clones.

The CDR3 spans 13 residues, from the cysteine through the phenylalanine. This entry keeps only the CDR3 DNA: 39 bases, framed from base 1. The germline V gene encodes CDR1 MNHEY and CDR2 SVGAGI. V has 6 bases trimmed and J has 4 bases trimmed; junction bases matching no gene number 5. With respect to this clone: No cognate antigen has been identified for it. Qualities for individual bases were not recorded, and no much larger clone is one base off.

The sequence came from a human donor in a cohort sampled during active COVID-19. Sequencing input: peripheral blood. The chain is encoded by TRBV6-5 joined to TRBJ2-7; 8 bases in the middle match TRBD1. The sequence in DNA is TGTGCCAGCAGGACAGGGGACAGGTACGAGCAGTACTTC. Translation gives CASRTGDRYEQYF.